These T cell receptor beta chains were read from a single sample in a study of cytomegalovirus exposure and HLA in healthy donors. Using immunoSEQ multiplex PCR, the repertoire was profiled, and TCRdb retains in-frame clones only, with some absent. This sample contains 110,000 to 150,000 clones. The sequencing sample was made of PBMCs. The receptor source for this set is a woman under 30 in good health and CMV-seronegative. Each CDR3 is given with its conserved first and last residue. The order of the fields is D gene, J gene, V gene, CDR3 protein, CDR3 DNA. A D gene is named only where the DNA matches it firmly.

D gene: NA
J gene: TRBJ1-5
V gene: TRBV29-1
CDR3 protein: CSVATENGNQPQHF
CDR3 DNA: TGCAGCGTCGCGACAGAAAACGGCAATCAGCCCCAGCATTTT

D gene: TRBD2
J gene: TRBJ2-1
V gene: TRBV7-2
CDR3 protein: CASSTRTSGAYNEQFF
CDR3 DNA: TGTGCCAGCAGCACCCGGACTAGCGGGGCCTACAATGAGCAGTTCTTC

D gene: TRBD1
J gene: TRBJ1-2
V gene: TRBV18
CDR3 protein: CASSPGQGGGYTF
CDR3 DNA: TGTGCCAGCTCACCAGGACAGGGTGGCGGCTACACCTTC

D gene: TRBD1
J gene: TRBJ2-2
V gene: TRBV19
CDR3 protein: CASSTIRGRPTGELFF
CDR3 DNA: TGTGCCAGTAGTACAATCAGGGGGCGCCCCACCGGGGAGCTGTTTTTT

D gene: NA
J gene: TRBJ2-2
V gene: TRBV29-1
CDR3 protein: CSYQLRAPGELFF
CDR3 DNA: TGCAGCTACCAACTCAGGGCCCCCGGGGAGCTGTTTTTT

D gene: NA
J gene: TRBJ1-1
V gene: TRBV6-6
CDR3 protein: CASSYGTDTEAFF
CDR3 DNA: TGTGCCAGCAGTTATGGTACGGACACTGAAGCTTTCTTT

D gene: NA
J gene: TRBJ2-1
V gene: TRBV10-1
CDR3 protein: CASRGGGYNEQFF
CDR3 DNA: TGCGCCAGCAGGGGTGGCGGCTACAATGAGCAGTTCTTC

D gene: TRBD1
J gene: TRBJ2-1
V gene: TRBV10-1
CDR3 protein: CASSAVQGRIDNEQFF
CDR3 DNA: TGCGCCAGCAGCGCCGTACAGGGGCGAATTGACAATGAGCAGTTCTTC

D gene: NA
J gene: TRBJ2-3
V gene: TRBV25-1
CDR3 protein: CASSEGGLDTQYF
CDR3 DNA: TGTGCCAGCAGTGAAGGCGGCCTTGATACGCAGTATTTT

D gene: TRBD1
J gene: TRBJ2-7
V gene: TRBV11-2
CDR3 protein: CASSAGQGAYEQYF
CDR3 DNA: TGTGCCAGCAGCGCCGGACAGGGGGCCTACGAGCAGTACTTC

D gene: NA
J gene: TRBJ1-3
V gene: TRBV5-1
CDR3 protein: CASSLVAGDGNTIYF
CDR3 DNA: TGCGCCAGCAGCTTGGTGGCAGGGGACGGAAACACCATATATTTT

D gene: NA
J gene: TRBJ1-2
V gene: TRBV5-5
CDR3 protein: CASSLASENYGYTF
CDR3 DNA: TGTGCCAGCAGCTTGGCGTCAGAAAACTATGGCTACACCTTC

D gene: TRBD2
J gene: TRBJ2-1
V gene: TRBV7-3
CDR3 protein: CASSPGGAGGHNEQFF
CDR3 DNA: TGTGCCAGCAGTCCCGGAGGCGCGGGAGGTCACAATGAGCAGTTCTTC

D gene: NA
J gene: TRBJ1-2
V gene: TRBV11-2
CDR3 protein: CASSPRAMTRNYGYTF
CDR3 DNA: TGTGCCAGCAGCCCGAGGGCAATGACGCGGAACTATGGCTACACCTTC

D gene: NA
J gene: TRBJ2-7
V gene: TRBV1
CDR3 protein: CTSSPPVQRSSYEQYF
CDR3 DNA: TGCACCAGCAGCCCTCCCGTCCAGCGCAGCTCCTACGAGCAGTACTTC

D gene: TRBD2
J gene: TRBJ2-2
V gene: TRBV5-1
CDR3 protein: CASREGGNTGELFF
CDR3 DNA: TGCGCCAGCCGGGAGGGAGGGAACACCGGGGAGCTGTTTTTT

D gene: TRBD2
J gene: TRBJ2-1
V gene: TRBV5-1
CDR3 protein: CASSLFAAGVGNEQFF
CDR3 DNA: TGCGCCAGCAGCTTATTCGCGGCGGGAGTGGGGAATGAGCAGTTCTTC

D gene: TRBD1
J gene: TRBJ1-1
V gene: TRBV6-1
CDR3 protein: CASSGQTGLVNTEAFF
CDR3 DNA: TGTGCCAGCAGTGGCCAGACAGGGCTTGTGAACACTGAAGCTTTCTTT

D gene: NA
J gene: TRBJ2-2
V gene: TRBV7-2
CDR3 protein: CASSLASAGELFF
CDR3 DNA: TGTGCCAGCAGCTTAGCTAGTGCCGGGGAGCTGTTTTTT

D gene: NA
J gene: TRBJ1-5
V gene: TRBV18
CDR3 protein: CASSPRQDNQPQHF
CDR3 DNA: TGTGCCAGCTCACCACGGCAGGATAATCAGCCCCAGCATTTT

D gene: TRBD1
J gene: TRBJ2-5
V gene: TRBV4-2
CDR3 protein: CASSQDYGTGQETQYF
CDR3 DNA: TGTGCCAGCAGCCAAGATTACGGGACAGGGCAAGAGACCCAGTACTTC

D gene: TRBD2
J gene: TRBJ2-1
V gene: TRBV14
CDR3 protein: CASSQGKRGRDNEQFF
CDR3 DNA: TGTGCCAGCAGCCAGGGTAAGCGGGGACGGGACAATGAGCAGTTCTTC

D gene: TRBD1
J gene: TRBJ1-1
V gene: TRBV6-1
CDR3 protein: CASKRQGLNTEAFF
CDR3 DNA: TGTGCCAGCAAAAGACAGGGTTTGAACACTGAAGCTTTCTTT

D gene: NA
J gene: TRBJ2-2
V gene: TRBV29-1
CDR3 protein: CSAFVENFYTGELFF
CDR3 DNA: TGCAGCGCCTTTGTAGAGAACTTCTACACCGGGGAGCTGTTTTTT

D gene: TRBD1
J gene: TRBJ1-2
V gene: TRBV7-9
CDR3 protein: CASSLVGGATYGYTF
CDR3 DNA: TGTGCCAGCAGCTTAGTAGGGGGCGCAACGTATGGCTACACCTTC

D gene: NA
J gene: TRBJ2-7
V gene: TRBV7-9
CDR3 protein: CASSTGTTREQYF
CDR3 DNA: TGTGCCAGCAGCACCGGGACAACTCGAGAGCAGTACTTC

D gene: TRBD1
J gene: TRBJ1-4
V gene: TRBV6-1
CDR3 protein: CASSEGQGPTRAEKLFF
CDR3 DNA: TGTGCCAGCAGTGAAGGACAGGGTCCGACCCGCGCTGAAAAACTGTTTTTT

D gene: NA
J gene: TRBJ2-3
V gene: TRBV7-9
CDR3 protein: CASSPDFSGSDTQYF
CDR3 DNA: TGTGCCAGCAGCCCGGACTTCTCCGGGTCAGATACGCAGTATTTT

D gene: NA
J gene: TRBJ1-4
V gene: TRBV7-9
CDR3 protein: CASSPDREKLFF
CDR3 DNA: TGTGCCAGCAGTCCTGACAGGGAAAAACTGTTTTTT

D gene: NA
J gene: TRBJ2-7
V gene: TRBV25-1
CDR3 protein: CASSDLSTSSGEQYF
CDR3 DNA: TGTGCCAGCAGTGACTTATCCACTAGCTCGGGAGAGCAGTACTTC

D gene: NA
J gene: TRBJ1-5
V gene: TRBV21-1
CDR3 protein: CASSKGRNQPQHF
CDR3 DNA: TGTGCCAGCAGCAAAGGGAGGAATCAGCCCCAGCATTTT

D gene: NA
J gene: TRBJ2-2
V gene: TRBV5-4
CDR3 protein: CASSLGQGGTGELFF
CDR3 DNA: TGTGCCAGCAGCTTGGGGCAGGGGGGAACCGGGGAGCTGTTTTTT

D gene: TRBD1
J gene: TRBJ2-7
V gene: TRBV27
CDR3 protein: CACSRDRGEQYF
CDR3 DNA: TGTGCCTGCAGCCGGGACAGGGGCGAGCAGTACTTC

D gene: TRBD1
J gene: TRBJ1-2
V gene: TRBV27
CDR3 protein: CASSSLSRTGRIGYDYTF
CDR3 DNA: TGTGCCAGCAGTTCATTATCCCGGACAGGGCGGATCGGCTATGACTACACCTTC

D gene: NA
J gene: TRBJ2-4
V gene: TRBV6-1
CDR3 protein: CASSEVILAKNIQYF
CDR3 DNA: TGTGCCAGCAGTGAAGTAATCTTAGCCAAAAACATTCAGTACTTC

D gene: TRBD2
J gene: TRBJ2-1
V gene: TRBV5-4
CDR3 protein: CASSLGGSSYNEQFF
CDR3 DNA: TGTGCCAGCAGCTTGGGCGGGAGTTCCTACAATGAGCAGTTCTTC

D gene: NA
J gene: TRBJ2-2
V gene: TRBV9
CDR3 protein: CASSVGGGSGELFF
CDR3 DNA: TGTGCCAGCAGCGTAGGTGGCGGTTCCGGGGAGCTGTTTTTT

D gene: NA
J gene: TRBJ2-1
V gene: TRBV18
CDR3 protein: CASSRGSEANGEQFF
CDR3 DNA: TGTGCCAGCTCACGAGGGTCGGAGGCTAACGGAGAGCAGTTCTTC

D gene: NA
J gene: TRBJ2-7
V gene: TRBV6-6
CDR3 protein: CASSYAASEQYF
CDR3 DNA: TGTGCCAGCAGTTACGCCGCTAGTGAGCAGTACTTC

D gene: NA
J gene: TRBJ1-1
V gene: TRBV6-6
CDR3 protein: CASSKTATPTEAFF
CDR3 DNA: TGTGCCAGCAGCAAAACAGCTACTCCCACTGAAGCTTTCTTT

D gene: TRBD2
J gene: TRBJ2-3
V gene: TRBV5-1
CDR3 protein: CASSLVTSGFSTDTQYF
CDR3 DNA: TGCGCCAGCAGCTTGGTCACTAGCGGGTTTAGCACAGATACGCAGTATTTT

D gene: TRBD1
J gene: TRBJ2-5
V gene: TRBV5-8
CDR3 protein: CASSPMGQGLETQYF
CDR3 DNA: TGTGCCAGCAGTCCTATGGGACAGGGATTAGAGACCCAGTACTTC

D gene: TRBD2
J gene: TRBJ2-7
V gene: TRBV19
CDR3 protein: CASSTRLAGDYEQYF
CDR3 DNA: TGTGCCAGTAGTACCAGACTAGCGGGAGACTACGAGCAGTACTTC

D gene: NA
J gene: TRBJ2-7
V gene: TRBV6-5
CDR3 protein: CASSYLGGTDEQYF
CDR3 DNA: TGTGCCAGCAGTTATCTCGGCGGGACGGACGAGCAGTACTTC

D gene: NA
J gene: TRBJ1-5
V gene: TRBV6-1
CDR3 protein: CASSDYSNQPQHF
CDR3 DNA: TGTGCCAGCAGTGACTATAGCAATCAGCCCCAGCATTTT

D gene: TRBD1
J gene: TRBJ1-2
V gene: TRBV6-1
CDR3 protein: CASSDPTGEYGYTF
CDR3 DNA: TGTGCCAGCAGCGACCCCACAGGGGAATATGGCTACACCTTC

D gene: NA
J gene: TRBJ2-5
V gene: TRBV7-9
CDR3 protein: CASSPRVRSGQETQYF
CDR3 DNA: TGTGCCAGCAGCCCTCGGGTCAGGTCGGGGCAAGAGACCCAGTACTTC

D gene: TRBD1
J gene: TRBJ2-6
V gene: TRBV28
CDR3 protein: CASRGGTGSGSGANVLTF
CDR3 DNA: TGTGCCAGCAGGGGGGGGACAGGGAGCGGGTCTGGGGCCAACGTCCTGACTTTC

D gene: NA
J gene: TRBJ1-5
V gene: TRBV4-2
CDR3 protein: CASSQLQGSNQPQHF
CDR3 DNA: TGTGCCAGCAGCCAATTACAGGGAAGCAATCAGCCCCAGCATTTT

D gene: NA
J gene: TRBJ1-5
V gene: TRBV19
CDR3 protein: CASSIPPSGPQHF
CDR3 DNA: TGTGCCAGTAGTATACCCCCCTCGGGGCCCCAGCATTTT

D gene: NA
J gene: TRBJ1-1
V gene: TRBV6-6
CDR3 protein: CASSYSNRAPEAFF
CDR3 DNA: TGTGCCAGCAGTTACTCGAACAGGGCCCCTGAAGCTTTCTTT

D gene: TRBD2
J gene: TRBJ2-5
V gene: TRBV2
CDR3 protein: CASSAGTSGSVKYF
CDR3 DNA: TGTGCCAGCAGTGCTGGGACTAGCGGGTCTGTCAAGTACTTC

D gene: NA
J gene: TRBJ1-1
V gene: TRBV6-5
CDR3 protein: CASSYSSSEAFF
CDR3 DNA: TGTGCCAGCAGTTACTCGAGCTCTGAAGCTTTCTTT

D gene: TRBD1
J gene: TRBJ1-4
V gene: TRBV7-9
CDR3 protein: CASSHRPTTGGWEKLFF
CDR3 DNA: TGTGCCAGCAGCCACAGACCAACGACAGGGGGGTGGGAAAAACTGTTTTTT

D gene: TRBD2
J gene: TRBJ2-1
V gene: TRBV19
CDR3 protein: CASSMGGLAAYNEQFF
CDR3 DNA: TGTGCCAGTAGTATGGGAGGACTAGCGGCCTACAATGAGCAGTTCTTC